This TCR beta chain was sequenced for a study of immune characterization of retroperitoneal liposarcoma (dated by TCRdb to between 2018 and 2020). This clonotype was seen repeatedly, ten times or more. Its antigen is still unknown. The input lacks base qualities; no much larger clone sits a single base away. The germline V gene (reference sequence) provides CDR1 SEHNR and CDR2 FQNEAQ. The CDR3 spans 16 residues, from the cysteine through the phenylalanine. Only CDR3 DNA is held: 48 bases, read in frame from base 1. Trimming costs V 6 bases and J 10 bases, and their ends lie 25 bases apart. The library was obtained by PCR. Sequencing used a NextSeq 500. TCRdb redid the processing of the public reads, applying fastp at Q25 and MiXCR, and retained in-frame beta chains. Duplicate CDR3 protein sequences are folded into a single record with the most common DNA and genes. This sample has more than 9,500 distinct CDR3 sequences in its table, and 26% of those were observed once. Over 8.5% of the sample is held by the ten biggest clonotypes.

This receptor was obtained from a female donor with retroperitoneal liposarcoma. The chain uses TRBV7-9 and TRBJ2-1; a weak D assignment points to TRBD2 (6 bases agree). The sample taken for sequencing was tumor tissue. The CDR3 is CASRGGSQGTDYEQFF. The nucleotides are TGTGCCAGCAGGGGAGGTTCGCAGGGTACCGACTACGAGCAGTTCTTC.